This T cell receptor beta chain stems from a study of blood T cell repertoires in COVID-19. The CDR3 runs 13 residues. Trimming left V 3 bases short and J 7 bases short, with 10 bases between. Germline CDR1 is SGHVS and CDR2 is FQNEAQ. TCRdb's table, derived via immunoSEQ multiplex PCR, lists solely in-frame clones and lacks some. The sample contains about 250,000 clones, more than 70% of which appear only once. The sequence was obtained from a woman aged 25 to 39 with COVID-19, enrolled during active disease. The rearrangement joins TRBV7-8 to TRBJ1-5; the D gene is possibly TRBD1 (6 bases). The sequenced sample consisted of peripheral blood. The CDR3 loop reads CASSFPQGQPQHF. CDR3 bases: TGTGCCAGCAGCTTCCCACAGGGCCAGCCCCAGCATTTT.